These T cell receptor beta chains were read from a single sample in a study of cytomegalovirus exposure and HLA in healthy donors. The table came from immunoSEQ multiplex PCR; TCRdb's copy has only in-frame clones and leaves some out. Here the sample spans 95,000 to 150,000 clones, 81% being singletons. The material sequenced was PBMCs. The receptors come from a middle-aged woman in good health and CMV-seronegative. Both conserved end residues are part of each CDR3. The D gene is left open where the match is weak. The listing skips clone size in some rows; elsewhere it reads once, few, many or a size class.

clone_size | d_call | j_call | v_call | cdr3_nt | cdr3_aa
few | TRBD1 | TRBJ2-5 | TRBV7-9 | TGTGCCAGCACCCGTGGGACAGCTCAAGAGACCCAGTACTTC | CASTRGTAQETQYF
- | - | TRBJ2-7 | TRBV7-6 | TGTGCCAGCAGCTTATCTACTAGTCGGGAGCAGTACTTC | CASSLSTSREQYF
- | - | TRBJ1-5 | TRBV27 | TGTGCCAGCAGTTTGACGGGTGGCAATCAGCCCCAGCATTTT | CASSLTGGNQPQHF
- | - | TRBJ1-2 | TRBV19 | TGTGCCAGTAGTATCGGGTCAGCCTATGGCTACACCTTC | CASSIGSAYGYTF
- | TRBD1 | TRBJ2-3 | TRBV10-1 | TGCGCCAGCAGTCAAACAGGGGGTATCGCAGATACGCAGTATTTT | CASSQTGGIADTQYF
- | - | TRBJ1-1 | TRBV5-4 | TGTGCCAGCCGGCTGGGCGGACTTGGCACTGAAGCTTTCTTT | CASRLGGLGTEAFF
- | - | TRBJ1-5 | TRBV4-1 | TGCGCCAGCAGCCAAGTAGTTAGGGGACAGCCCCAGCATTTT | CASSQVVRGQPQHF
- | TRBD1 | TRBJ2-3 | TRBV5-8 | TGTGCCAGCAGCTTGCGGACAGGGCGGCGGATCACAGATACGCAGTATTTT | CASSLRTGRRITDTQYF
- | TRBD1 | TRBJ2-2 | TRBV6-1 | TGTGCCAGCAGTACCCGGGACAGGGGCGTCGGGGAGCTGTTTTTT | CASSTRDRGVGELFF
- | - | TRBJ1-5 | TRBV11-2 | TGTGCCAGCAGCTCCCCCTCAGGGCCCCAGCATTTT | CASSSPSGPQHF
- | TRBD1 | TRBJ2-7 | TRBV28 | TGTGCCAGCAGTTTATGGGGGGACAGAGCCTACGAGCAGTACTTC | CASSLWGDRAYEQYF
- | - | TRBJ2-7 | TRBV7-2 | TGTGCCAGCAGCTTAGCGGCGACTTACTACGAGCAGTACTTC | CASSLAATYYEQYF
- | - | TRBJ2-5 | TRBV5-1 | TGCGCCAGCAGCCGTGAACTCCCTCACGAGACCCAGTACTTC | CASSRELPHETQYF
- | - | TRBJ1-2 | TRBV11-2 | TGTGCCAGCAGCTTAGCGGGAGGGGAAAGTGGCTACACCTTC | CASSLAGGESGYTF
- | TRBD2 | TRBJ2-1 | TRBV7-2 | TGTGCCAGCAGCTTATGGCTAGCGGGAGACTACAATGAGCAGTTCTTC | CASSLWLAGDYNEQFF
- | TRBD2 | TRBJ2-1 | TRBV4-1 | TGCGCCAGCAGCCAAGGACCCCCCCAGGGAGGGCCCAAGACCTACAATGAGCAGTTCTTC | CASSQGPPQGGPKTYNEQFF
few | - | TRBJ1-4 | TRBV9 | TGTGCCAGCAGCGTAGGACAGGCAACTAATGAAAAACTGTTTTTT | CASSVGQATNEKLFF
- | TRBD1 | TRBJ1-1 | TRBV19 | TGTGCCAGTAGTACGGACAGGGGGTACGCTGAAGCTTTCTTT | CASSTDRGYAEAFF
- | - | TRBJ2-1 | TRBV5-1 | TGCGCCAGCAGCTCGGACAGCAATGAGCAGTTCTTC | CASSSDSNEQFF
- | - | TRBJ1-5 | TRBV4-2 | TGTGCCAGCAGCCAAGATCGGAGCCCGCGCAATCAGCCCCAGCATTTT | CASSQDRSPRNQPQHF
once | TRBD2 | TRBJ2-1 | TRBV4-2 | TGTGCCAGCAGCCAAGAAAGCGGGCTCCTAGCGGGGACAACGAATGAGCAGTTCTTC | CASSQESGLLAGTTNEQFF
- | TRBD2 | TRBJ2-5 | TRBV27 | TGTGCCAGCAGTTTTTCTGGACTAGCGGAAGAGACCCAGTACTTC | CASSFSGLAEETQYF
- | - | TRBJ1-5 | TRBV7-8 | TGTGCCAGCAGCCCCCGGACAGGCAATCAGCCCCAGCATTTT | CASSPRTGNQPQHF
- | - | TRBJ2-7 | TRBV5-1 | TGCGCCAGCAGCAGGGGGATCTACGAGCAGTACTTC | CASSRGIYEQYF
few | - | TRBJ2-2 | TRBV5-6 | TGTGCCAGCAGACTCAGGGGTTCCGGGGAGCTGTTTTTT | CASRLRGSGELFF
- | - | TRBJ1-2 | TRBV15 | TGTGCCACCAGCAGACCCCCCTCGGGTGGCTACACCTTC | CATSRPPSGGYTF
once | - | TRBJ1-2 | TRBV15 | TGTGCCACCAGCAGAGATCCGGAGGGAAATGGCTACACCTTC | CATSRDPEGNGYTF
- | - | TRBJ1-2 | TRBV12-5 | TGTGCTAGTGGTCCACAGGGTAACTATGGCTACACCTTC | CASGPQGNYGYTF
- | - | TRBJ1-1 | TRBV30 | TGTGCCTGGAGTTCGGGTTATAACACTGAAGCTTTCTTT | CAWSSGYNTEAFF
once | TRBD1 | TRBJ2-3 | TRBV6-1 | TGTGCCAGCAGTGGGGGACAGGGGATTCGAACAGATACGCAGTATTTT | CASSGGQGIRTDTQYF
- | TRBD1 | TRBJ1-4 | TRBV6-5 | TGTGCCAGCACCACCTACAGGGGGCAAATTGAAAAACTGTTTTTT | CASTTYRGQIEKLFF
once | TRBD1 | TRBJ2-3 | TRBV4-3 | TGCGCCAGCAGCCAAGATAGGGAGGAACAGGGGGCTAGCACAGATACGCAGTATTTT | CASSQDREEQGASTDTQYF
- | - | TRBJ1-1 | TRBV6-1 | TGTGCCAGCAGTCGACAGTGGAACACTGAAGCTTTCTTT | CASSRQWNTEAFF
- | - | TRBJ2-2 | TRBV11-3 | TGTGCCAGCAGCCCCGCAACAGGGACCGGGGAGCTGTTTTTT | CASSPATGTGELFF
- | - | TRBJ1-5 | TRBV19 | TGTGCCAGTAGTTCTCGGACAGATAGCAATCAGCCCCAGCATTTT | CASSSRTDSNQPQHF
- | - | TRBJ1-3 | TRBV28 | TGTGCCAGCAGCAATCCACAGGATATCTCTGGAAACACCATATATTTT | CASSNPQDISGNTIYF
- | TRBD1 | TRBJ2-4 | TRBV5-3 | TGTGCCAGAAGCCCCAGGGGGTCCAAAAACATTCAGTACTTC | CARSPRGSKNIQYF